The rows below give T cell receptor beta chains drawn from one sample of a study of blood T cell repertoires in COVID-19. This table comes from immunoSEQ multiplex PCR, and its TCRdb copy is limited to in-frame clones, with some not included. The profile shows about 350,000 clones, 88% of them singletons. The source material was PBMCs or T cells enriched from blood (not recorded which). The receptors were gathered from a woman between 25 and 40 years old who had been exposed to COVID-19. CDR3s include the opening cysteine and the closing phenylalanine or tryptophan. Fields, in order: CDR3 length, V gene, J gene, D gene, clone size, CDR3 protein, CDR3 DNA. The D gene is left open where the match is weak. The size entry is marked missing in some rows and otherwise reads once, few, many or a size class.

>13|TRBV12-3/TRBV12-4|TRBJ2-5|NA|NA
CASSLGQGETQYF
TGTGCCAGCAGTTTAGGGCAGGGGGAGACCCAGTACTTC
>17|TRBV6-1|TRBJ2-3|NA|NA
CASSGPGRILSQDTQYF
TGTGCCAGCAGTGGACCCGGTCGGATCTTATCACAGGATACGCAGTATTTT
>17|TRBV7-3|TRBJ2-2|TRBD2|NA
CASSLRTSGSGTGELFF
TGTGCCAGCAGCCTACGGACTAGCGGGAGTGGCACCGGGGAGCTGTTTTTT
>14|TRBV20-1|TRBJ2-2|NA|once
CSASGGKNTGELFF
TGCAGTGCTAGTGGAGGGAAGAACACCGGGGAGCTGTTTTTT
>13|TRBV6-5|TRBJ1-1|TRBD1|NA
CASRRDRVTEAFF
TGTGCCAGCCGCCGGGACAGGGTTACTGAAGCTTTCTTT
>14|TRBV11-3|TRBJ1-1|NA|NA
CASRPRGVHTEAFF
TGTGCCAGCAGGCCACGGGGGGTGCACACTGAAGCTTTCTTT
>14|TRBV5-1|TRBJ2-1|TRBD2|NA
CASSLGVAGYEQFF
TGCGCCAGCAGCTTGGGGGTAGCGGGATATGAGCAGTTCTTC
>15|TRBV30|TRBJ1-5|NA|NA
CAWSVGGLLNQPQHF
TGTGCCTGGAGTGTAGGGGGTCTTTTAAATCAGCCCCAGCATTTT
>18|TRBV11-2|TRBJ2-6|TRBD2|NA
CASSLNPRGASGANVLTF
TGTGCCAGCAGCTTAAACCCGCGGGGGGCCTCTGGGGCCAACGTCCTGACTTTC
>15|TRBV28|TRBJ1-5|TRBD1|NA
CASSSPTGAHQPQHF
TGTGCCAGCAGCTCCCCGACAGGGGCCCATCAGCCCCAGCATTTT